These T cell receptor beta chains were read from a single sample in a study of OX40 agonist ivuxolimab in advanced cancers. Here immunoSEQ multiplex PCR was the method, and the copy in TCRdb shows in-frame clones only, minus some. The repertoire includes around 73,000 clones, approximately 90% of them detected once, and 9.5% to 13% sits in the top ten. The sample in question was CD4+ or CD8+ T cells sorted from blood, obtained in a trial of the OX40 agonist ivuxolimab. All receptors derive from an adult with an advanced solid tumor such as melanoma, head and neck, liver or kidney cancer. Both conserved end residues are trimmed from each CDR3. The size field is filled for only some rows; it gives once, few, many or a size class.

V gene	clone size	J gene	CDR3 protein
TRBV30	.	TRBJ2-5	AWSDIAFRETQY
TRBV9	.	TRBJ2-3	ASTERSASTDTQY
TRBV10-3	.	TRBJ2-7	AIERRDRGVYEQY
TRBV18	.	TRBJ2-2	ASSRGSGLRHANTGELF
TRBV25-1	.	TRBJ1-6	ASTPRLYNSPLH
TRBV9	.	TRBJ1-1	ASSVGAGSGEAF
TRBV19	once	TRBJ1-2	ASSIADGYT
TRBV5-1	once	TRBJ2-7	ASSSGGGNEQY
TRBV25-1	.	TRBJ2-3	ASSEYGDTQY
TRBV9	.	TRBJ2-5	ASSHQTDSQETQY
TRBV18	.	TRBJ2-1	ASSDRLNNEQF
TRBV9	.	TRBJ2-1	ASSVGLAADNEQF
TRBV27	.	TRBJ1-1	ASSFQGQNTEAF
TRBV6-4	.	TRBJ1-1	ASSEAGAGSEAF
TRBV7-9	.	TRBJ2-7	ASSSDRDTYYGQY
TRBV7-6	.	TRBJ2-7	ASSSGNGYYEQY
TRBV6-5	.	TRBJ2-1	ASRDNEQF
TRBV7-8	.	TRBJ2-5	ASSSPLDQETQY
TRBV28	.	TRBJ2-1	ASSFRTSGRSRIYNEQF
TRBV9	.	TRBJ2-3	ASSVTGSTDTQY
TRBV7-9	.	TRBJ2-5	ASSLQGVEQY
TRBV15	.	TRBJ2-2	ATSREGADGELF
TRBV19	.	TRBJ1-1	ASGGRMNTEAF
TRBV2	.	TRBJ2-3	ASSESGGTWDTQY
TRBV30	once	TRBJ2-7	AWSPGREQY
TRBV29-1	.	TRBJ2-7	SVVKEGHEQY
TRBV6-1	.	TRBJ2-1	ASLAGTHEQF
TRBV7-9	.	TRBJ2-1	ASSFVDITPNEQF
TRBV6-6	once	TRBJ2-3	ASSYGTDTQY
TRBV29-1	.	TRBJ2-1	SVDPRGREYEQF
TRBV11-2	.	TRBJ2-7	ASSSPGHRTYEQY
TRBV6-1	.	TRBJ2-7	ASMAASGEQY
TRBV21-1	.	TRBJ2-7	ASSNGTGPEQY
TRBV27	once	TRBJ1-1	ASSPWERNTEAF
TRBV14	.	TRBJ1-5	ASSQETASLWPQH
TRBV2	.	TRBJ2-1	ASNGQGPYNEQF
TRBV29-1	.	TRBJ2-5	SVRALGETQY
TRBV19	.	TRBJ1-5	ASSTQTGNQPQH
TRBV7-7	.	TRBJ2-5	ASSLGTGLQETQY
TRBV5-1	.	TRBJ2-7	ASSYLAGDYEQY
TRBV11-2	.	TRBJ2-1	ASSLLSGQGYNEQF
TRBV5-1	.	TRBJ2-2	ASSQYPGARGTGELF
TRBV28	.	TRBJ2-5	ASTPSPYQETQY
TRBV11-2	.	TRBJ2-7	ASSPMGVSYEQY
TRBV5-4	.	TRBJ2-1	ASSYSVDEQF
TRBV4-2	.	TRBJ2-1	ASSQEGQGWNEQF
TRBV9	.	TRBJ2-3	ASSYRPPSTDTQY
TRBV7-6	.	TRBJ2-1	ASSRTLALTDEQF